This is a list of T cell receptor beta chains from one sample in a study. Via MiXCR, TCRdb re-called the 5' RACE reads, giving one row per CDR3 protein. The sample includes about 9,800 distinct CDR3 sequences, approximately 24% of them seen just once. Sequenced: Tregs sorted from blood. The receptors were sampled from a female donor with breast cancer. CDR3s include the opening cysteine and the closing phenylalanine or tryptophan. The D gene is left open where the match is weak. Size is stated for part of the rows, as once, few or many counts, or as a class when the clone is expanded.

D: -
size: few
V: TRBV12-3/TRBV12-4
J: TRBJ2-2
DNA: TGTGCCAGCAGTTTCGTCAGGGTGAGCACCGGGGAGCTGTTTTTT
CDR3: CASSFVRVSTGELFF

D: TRBD1
size: once
V: TRBV19
J: TRBJ1-2
DNA: TGTGCCAGTAGGACGCAGGGGGCGAATCGTGGCTACACCTTC
CDR3: CASRTQGANRGYTF

D: -
size: -
V: TRBV20-1
J: TRBJ2-7
DNA: TGCAGTGCTAGTTTTTCGGGTGTCCATTACGAGCAGTACTTC
CDR3: CSASFSGVHYEQYF

D: TRBD2
size: many
V: TRBV5-1
J: TRBJ2-1
DNA: TGCGCCAGCAGCACTAGCGGGATCTCCTACAATGAGCAGTTCTTC
CDR3: CASSTSGISYNEQFF

D: -
size: -
V: TRBV9
J: TRBJ2-2
DNA: TGTGCCAGCAGAGCCGGGATAGCGAACACTGGGGAGCTGTTTTTT
CDR3: CASRAGIANTGELFF

D: -
size: medium-sized
V: TRBV9
J: TRBJ2-3
DNA: TGTGCCAGCGGCACTTTGCCCCGGGGGGCCGGCACAGATACGCAGTATTTT
CDR3: CASGTLPRGAGTDTQYF

D: -
size: many
V: TRBV4-1
J: TRBJ1-1
DNA: TGCGCCAGCAGCCAAGATTCTTTGTCGAACACTGAAGCTTTCTTT
CDR3: CASSQDSLSNTEAFF

D: TRBD2
size: medium-sized
V: TRBV20-1
J: TRBJ2-3
DNA: TGCAGTGCTAGAGATCGTCTGCGGGGGAGGGCGGATACGCAGTATTTT
CDR3: CSARDRLRGRADTQYF

D: TRBD1
size: -
V: TRBV27
J: TRBJ2-1
DNA: TGTGCCAGCAGTTTTGGGGGACAGTACAATGAGCAGTTCTTC
CDR3: CASSFGGQYNEQFF

D: -
size: -
V: TRBV25-1
J: TRBJ2-1
DNA: TGTGCCAGCAGTGATTCCCCGGAGGGCTACAATGAGCAGTTCTTC
CDR3: CASSDSPEGYNEQFF

D: TRBD2
size: medium-sized
V: TRBV6-1
J: TRBJ2-1
DNA: TGTGCCAGCAACCCAGCCGGGACTAGCGGGAAGGATGAGCAGTTCTTC
CDR3: CASNPAGTSGKDEQFF

D: TRBD2
size: medium-sized
V: TRBV20-1
J: TRBJ2-7
DNA: TGCAGTGCTACTCAGCGGGAGAAACAGTACGAGCAGTACTTC
CDR3: CSATQREKQYEQYF

D: TRBD1
size: medium-sized
V: TRBV5-4
J: TRBJ2-1
DNA: TGTGCCAGCAGCCCCGGGACAGGGGTTTACAATGAGCAGTTCTTC
CDR3: CASSPGTGVYNEQFF

D: -
size: -
V: TRBV5-6
J: TRBJ2-7
DNA: TGTGCCCGCAGCTTAGGACGGTACAAGCAGTACTTC
CDR3: CARSLGRYKQYF

D: -
size: -
V: TRBV9
J: TRBJ1-1
DNA: TGTGCCAGCAGCGTAGTGTCAGGGGCCATGAACACTGAAGCTTTCTTT
CDR3: CASSVVSGAMNTEAFF

D: TRBD1
size: medium-sized
V: TRBV20-1
J: TRBJ2-5
DNA: TGCAGTGCGAGACAGGGGGGAGAGACCCAGTACTTC
CDR3: CSARQGGETQYF

D: TRBD2
size: -
V: TRBV7-2
J: TRBJ2-3
DNA: TGTGCCAGCAGCTTCAATAGCGGGGGAACCACAGATACGCAGTATTTT
CDR3: CASSFNSGGTTDTQYF

D: -
size: many
V: TRBV24-1
J: TRBJ1-5
DNA: TGTGCCACCAGTGGGAGATTTAGCAATCAGCCCCAGCATTTT
CDR3: CATSGRFSNQPQHF

D: -
size: medium-sized
V: TRBV30
J: TRBJ2-3
DNA: TGTGCCCAGTCCGGGGCCTCTTTGACAGATACGCAGTATTTT
CDR3: CAQSGASLTDTQYF

D: -
size: -
V: TRBV10-3
J: TRBJ1-1
DNA: TGTGCCATCAGTGCCCCAGCGAACACTGAAGCTTTCTTT
CDR3: CAISAPANTEAFF

D: TRBD1
size: few
V: TRBV15
J: TRBJ1-2
DNA: TGTGCCACCAGCAGACAGGGGGCGGATGGCTACACCTTC
CDR3: CATSRQGADGYTF

D: -
size: few
V: TRBV9
J: TRBJ2-7
DNA: TGTGCCAGCAGCGTCGGCGGATTCCCCTACGAGCAGTACTTC
CDR3: CASSVGGFPYEQYF

D: TRBD2
size: many
V: TRBV20-1
J: TRBJ2-1
DNA: TGCAGCCTACTAGCGGGAGGTTACAATGAGCAGTTCTTC
CDR3: CSLLAGGYNEQFF

D: -
size: many
V: TRBV27
J: TRBJ2-3
DNA: TGTGCCAGCAGTTTATTCGTCACAGATACGCAGTATTTT
CDR3: CASSLFVTDTQYF

D: TRBD2
size: medium-sized
V: TRBV20-1
J: TRBJ2-3
DNA: TGCAGTGCTCGGCTAGCGGACCCCACAGATACGCAGTATTTT
CDR3: CSARLADPTDTQYF

D: TRBD1
size: -
V: TRBV19
J: TRBJ1-1
DNA: TGTGCCAGTAGATCGGGACAGGGTGTCTCTGAAGCTTTCTTT
CDR3: CASRSGQGVSEAFF

D: TRBD1
size: once
V: TRBV19
J: TRBJ1-2
DNA: TGTGCCAGTAGTCTCGACAGGGGGAACAGCTACACCTTC
CDR3: CASSLDRGNSYTF

D: -
size: medium-sized
V: TRBV6-1
J: TRBJ2-7
DNA: TGTGCCAGCAGTGAAATCGCTGGAGAGGGACCGACTACAGACTACGAGCAGTACTTC
CDR3: CASSEIAGEGPTTDYEQYF

D: -
size: medium-sized
V: TRBV20-1
J: TRBJ2-1
DNA: TGCAGTGCTAGAGAACGGATCTCCTACAATGAGCAGTTCTTC
CDR3: CSARERISYNEQFF

D: TRBD2
size: few
V: TRBV9
J: TRBJ2-1
DNA: TGTGCCAGCAGCCCTCGGACTAGCGGGAGTTTCAATGAGCAGTTCTTC
CDR3: CASSPRTSGSFNEQFF

D: -
size: medium-sized
V: TRBV2
J: TRBJ2-1
DNA: TGTGCCTCCGAAAGACCGGGTGAGATTCCCCACAATGAGCAGTTCTTC
CDR3: CASERPGEIPHNEQFF

D: -
size: few
V: TRBV20-1
J: TRBJ1-6
DNA: TGCAGTGCTAGAGATCCGGACCCTCGTGGGGATAATTCACCCCTCCACTTT
CDR3: CSARDPDPRGDNSPLHF

D: TRBD1
size: many
V: TRBV20-1
J: TRBJ2-7
DNA: TGCAGTGCTAGCGCCGGGACAGGTTACGAGCAGTACTTC
CDR3: CSASAGTGYEQYF

D: TRBD2
size: -
V: TRBV5-1
J: TRBJ2-1
DNA: TGCGCCAGCAGCGAAGGACTAGCTTTCGATGAGCAGTTCTTC
CDR3: CASSEGLAFDEQFF

D: TRBD2
size: few
V: TRBV13
J: TRBJ2-1
DNA: TGTGCCAGCAGCCCGACTAGCGGGAAAGTCGGTGAGCAGTTCTTC
CDR3: CASSPTSGKVGEQFF

D: -
size: many
V: TRBV25-1
J: TRBJ1-2
DNA: TGTGCCAGCAGCATTGAGCTTTTTTTCAACTATGGCTACACCTTC
CDR3: CASSIELFFNYGYTF

D: TRBD1
size: medium-sized
V: TRBV6-1
J: TRBJ1-2
DNA: TGTGCCAGCAGTGAATTGGGACAGGGGGCAGGCTATGGCTACACCTTC
CDR3: CASSELGQGAGYGYTF

D: -
size: medium-sized
V: TRBV7-3
J: TRBJ2-3
DNA: TGTGCCAGCAGCTTCACAGGAGTCAGCACAGATACGCAGTATTTT
CDR3: CASSFTGVSTDTQYF

D: -
size: once
V: TRBV4-1
J: TRBJ1-5
DNA: TGCACCAGCAGCCAAGATTCGGCGGGGGGATGGCCCCAGCATTTT
CDR3: CTSSQDSAGGWPQHF

D: -
size: -
V: TRBV5-5
J: TRBJ1-1
DNA: TGTGCCAGCAGCAGCGGGAACACTGAAGCTTTCTTT
CDR3: CASSSGNTEAFF

D: TRBD1
size: many
V: TRBV30
J: TRBJ2-3
DNA: TGTGCCTGGAGTGTACCGGGACAGGGAACAGATACGCAGTATTTT
CDR3: CAWSVPGQGTDTQYF

D: -
size: medium-sized
V: TRBV4-2
J: TRBJ1-2
DNA: TGTGCCAGCAGCCAAGGTTCAGGAAACTATGGCTACACCTTC
CDR3: CASSQGSGNYGYTF

D: TRBD2
size: medium-sized
V: TRBV20-1
J: TRBJ2-7
DNA: TGCAGTGCACTAATAGCGGGAGGGAGGATCTACGAGCAGTACTTC
CDR3: CSALIAGGRIYEQYF

D: -
size: large
V: TRBV6-5
J: TRBJ2-7
DNA: TGTGCCAGCAGTTACTCGAGGGGGTACGAGCAGTACTTC
CDR3: CASSYSRGYEQYF

D: -
size: many
V: TRBV29-1
J: TRBJ1-5
DNA: TGCAGCGTTGAGGTGGGGGCAGCAGATACGCAGCATTTT
CDR3: CSVEVGAADTQHF

D: -
size: many
V: TRBV4-1
J: TRBJ2-2
DNA: TGCGCCAGCAGCTTCCCGTGGCGCAACACCGGGGAGCTGTTTTTT
CDR3: CASSFPWRNTGELFF

D: -
size: -
V: TRBV6-1
J: TRBJ1-5
DNA: TGTGCCAGCAGTCGAGAAGGGGGTCTCAGCAATCAGCCCCAGCATTTT
CDR3: CASSREGGLSNQPQHF

D: -
size: many
V: TRBV20-1
J: TRBJ2-5
DNA: TGCAGTGCTAGCGTTAGGACAGTTGTTCAAGAGACCCAGTACTTC
CDR3: CSASVRTVVQETQYF

D: -
size: -
V: TRBV19
J: TRBJ2-1
DNA: TGTGCCACCCGAGGAGGAGCTACCTCCTACAATGAGCAGTTCTTC
CDR3: CATRGGATSYNEQFF

D: -
size: -
V: TRBV28
J: TRBJ1-2
DNA: TGTGCCAGCAGTTTACGGACAGAGTTGGTCCGTGGCTACACCTTC
CDR3: CASSLRTELVRGYTF